Only a few counts were recorded for the clone carrying this TCR beta chain. Its antigen is not identified. This specimen belongs to a study of identical twins. Findings and limits, study-wide: Cross-sectional statistical analysis, not tracking of the same donors, underpinned the conclusions.

Healthy Caucasian donors formed the entire cohort. This CDR3 comprises 16 residues. Germline-derived CDR1 and CDR2 are GTSNPN and SVGIG (reference sequence). V lost 0 bases to trimming and J lost 1 base; unmatched junction nucleotides: 8. TCRdb called the 5' RACE reads again in MiXCR, with one record for every CDR3 protein. The repertoire includes about 730,000 distinct CDR3 sequences, 21% of them detected once, and about 4.3% sits in the top ten. This sample was also put to use in a study of T cells expressing NK-cell markers.

The chain combines TRBV30 with TRBJ2-7, with 8 bases matching TRBD1. Source material: PBMCs. The receptor comes from a woman under 30 in good health. CDR3 bases: TGTGCCTGGAGTGTATTCCCGAGACAGGGGTCCTACGAGCAGTACTTC. Residues: CAWSVFPRQGSYEQYF.